The clone carrying this TCR beta chain was counted only a few times. Its antigen is unknown. The data originate from a study of beta chain features in type 1 diabetes. Study-wide context: Cell yields, gender and age were comparable in patients and healthy donors. Examination covered almost 110,000,000 sorted cells spanning all samples. General study points: Across all four CD4+ subsets, people with type 1 diabetes showed modestly shorter TCRB CDR3s.

This CDR3 is built from 11 residues. Germline V CDR1 and CDR2: MDHEN, SYDVKM. The V end lost 5 bases, the J end lost 7 bases, and 9 bases lay between the germline ends. CD45RO/CCR7/CD25/CD127/CD95/CD27 sorting isolated CD4+ naive, central memory, regulatory and stem cell-like memory cells. TCRB transcripts that were expressed got sequenced, as all of the isolated RNA had been reverse transcribed. Some clones are missing from TCRdb's copy, which holds only in-frame ones; the method was immunoSEQ multiplex PCR. The sample holds some 350,000 clones, 13% seen once. This clonotype was sampled from a woman between 18 and 29 years old with type 1 diabetes. The chain joins TRBV28 to TRBJ2-7; possibly TRBD1 for D (5 bases). Sequenced: naive CD4+ T cells from blood. For the CDR3, the DNA is TGTGCCAGCAGTAACCAGGGAGAGCAGTACTTC. It codes for CASSNQGEQYF.